This T cell receptor beta chain comes out of a study of blood T cell repertoires in COVID-19. About the research overall: Samples representing acute and convalescent COVID-19 were sourced from the United States, Italy and Spain. The cDNA or gDNA used as material had been derived from T cells, B-cell-depleted T cells, or PBMCs.

The germline gives CDR1 ENHRY, CDR2 SYGVKD. Trimming took 8 bases from V and 3 from J, leaving 16 bases between them. This CDR3 spans 14 amino acids. This clone was detected only a few times. Per the original data handling: Reference gene primers were amplified, and this amplification served to estimate nucleated cell counts. TCRdb's copy holds only in-frame clones and misses some; the assay was immunoSEQ multiplex PCR. Clonal size and the V and J genes are those of that table, whereas D and trimming came from the DNA. The table has about 120,000 clones, 65% to 80% seen once. The V and J genes are TRBV10-3 and TRBJ1-2, with D perhaps matching TRBD1 (5 bases). Material: peripheral blood. The receptor was derived from a man aged 65 to 79 with acute or convalescent COVID-19. CDR3 DNA: TGTGCCATCTCAGTTGGGGTGGGGCACTATGGCTACACCTTC. Amino acid sequence: CAISVGVGHYGYTF.